This T cell receptor beta chain originates from a study of shared clonotypes between healthy human individuals. With 4 bases removed from V and 2 bases from J, the gap between germline ends came to 21 bases. The CDR3 covers 17 residues. Germline V gene sequence: CDR1 MNHEY, CDR2 SMNVEV (reference sequence). It was at deep level that the assay was run. The assay was immunoSEQ multiplex PCR, and TCRdb's table has in-frame clones only and misses some. Of 2 million to 2.5 million clones listed, 93% are singletons. This receptor was obtained from a man aged 18 to 29 in good health. Some clones in this sample may be carry-over from other donors' samples. Sequenced input: naive CD4+ T cells from PBMCs. Specified subset: CD45RA+ positively selected. The rearrangement links TRBV27 to TRBJ2-7, with D perhaps matching TRBD2 (5 bases). The CDR3 spells CASSSYTGIPLAYEQYF. The CDR3 nucleotides read TGTGCCAGCAGTTCTTATACCGGGATACCCTTAGCCTACGAGCAGTACTTC.